The next 23 T cell receptor beta chains were all read from a single sample in a study of OX40 agonist ivuxolimab in advanced cancers. The data were produced by immunoSEQ multiplex PCR, yet TCRdb's version contains in-frame clones alone and is incomplete. Here the sample spans approximately 23,000 clones, roughly 85% being singletons. The sequences come from CD4+ or CD8+ T cells sorted from blood, collected in a trial of the OX40 agonist ivuxolimab. The source is an adult with an advanced solid tumor such as melanoma, head and neck, liver or kidney cancer.

The rearrangement uses TRBV4-1 and TRBJ2-2; D tentatively fits TRBD1 or TRBD2 (5 bases each). This CDR3 comprises 15 residues. Germline CDR1 is MGHRA and CDR2 is YSYEKL. Trimming left V 5 bases short and J 4 bases short, with 14 bases between. CDR3 loop: CASSYRDGGTGELFF. The CDR3 DNA reads as TGCGCCAGCAGCTACCGGGATGGGGGCACCGGGGAGCTGTTTTTT.

J is TRBJ1-2 and V is TRBV19; D is undetermined. Germline assignment: CDR1 LNHDA and CDR2 SQIVND (reference sequence). The V gene lost 4 bases and the J gene lost 4 bases, with 4 bases spanning the gap. The CDR3 has 11 residues. The DNA of the CDR3 is TGTGCCAGTAGTAGGGGCTATGGCTACACCTTC. This encodes CASSRGYGYTF.

The chain has TRBV7-6 and TRBJ2-4, with TRBD1 as a possible D gene (6 bases). CDR3 length: 15 amino acids. CDR1 SGHVS and CDR2 FNYEAQ come from the germline V gene. V dropped 2 bases and J dropped 4 bases, with 12 bases sitting between them. The CDR3 sequence is CASSLPTGTKNIQYF. The CDR3 DNA reads as TGTGCCAGCAGCTTACCTACCGGGACAAAAAACATTCAGTACTTC.

The rearrangement joins TRBV28 to TRBJ2-7; 8 bases are a match to TRBD1. Trimming took 6 bases from V and 3 from J; bases not matched to a gene: 19. The CDR3 contains 18 residues. The germline V gene encodes CDR1 MDHEN and CDR2 SYDVKM. Here the CDR3 reads CASSPQGAWMRGFYEQYF. The CDR3 nucleotides are TGTGCCAGCAGCCCTCAGGGGGCATGGATGCGGGGATTCTACGAGCAGTACTTC.

The chain recombines TRBV18 with TRBJ1-2, with D tentatively TRBD1 (5 bases). The CDR3 consists of 17 residues. Trimming took 4 bases from V and 0 from J, leaving 18 bases between them. Per germline, CDR1 KGHSH and CDR2 LQKENI. The CDR3 bases are TGTGCCAGCTCACTAACACTCGGGACCAACGCTAACTATGGCTACACCTTC. Residues: CASSLTLGTNANYGYTF.

As DNA, the CDR3 is TGTGCCAGCCGGAAAAGACGGGATGAGCAGTTCTTC. Translated, it gives CASRKRRDEQFF. The chain couples TRBV27 to TRBJ2-1; D not resolved. Deletions cut 8 bases from V and 8 bases from J, with 13 bases between. The CDR3 consists of 12 residues. The germline V gene encodes CDR1 MNHEY and CDR2 SMNVEV (reference sequence).

The chain employs TRBV27 and TRBJ2-1; 7 nucleotides match TRBD2. Germline CDR1 is MNHEY and CDR2 is SMNVEV (reference sequence). The CDR3 sequence is 13 residues long. Losses at the gene ends were 6 bases for V and 10 bases for J; bases not matched to a gene: 9. The CDR3 region has the DNA TGTGCCAGCAGCATATGGGCGGGAGAAGAGCAGTTCTTC. This translates into CASSIWAGEEQFF.

The CDR3, as DNA: TGTGCCAGCAGCCCCGGTCGAGAGCAGTTCTTC. Residues: CASSPGREQFF. V and J are TRBV9 and TRBJ2-1; D call uncertain. Between the trimmed V and J ends, which lost 4 bases and 10 bases, there was a span of 9 bases. This CDR3 is built from 11 residues. Germline V gene sequence: CDR1 SGDLS, CDR2 YYNGEE.

V is TRBV9 and J is TRBJ2-3; no firm D call. In germline, CDR1 is SGDLS, CDR2 YYNGEE. The V and J ends lost 3 bases and 3 bases respectively, with 11 bases between them. CDR3 length: 14 amino acids. The CDR3 sequence: CASSEVSRTDTQYF. The CDR3 DNA follows: TGTGCCAGCAGCGAAGTTAGTCGGACAGATACGCAGTATTTT.

The chain is built from TRBV27 and TRBJ2-5; TRBD1 aligns across 11 bases. The CDR3 spans 15 residues. The germline V gene has CDR1 MNHEY and CDR2 SMNVEV (reference sequence). Trimming cost V 5 bases and J 9 bases; bases outside gene matches: 11. DNA for the CDR3: TGTGCCAGCAGTCCTATGGACAGGGGGCTCCGGTCCCAGTACTTC. It is translated as CASSPMDRGLRSQYF.

This chain uses TRBV7-9 with TRBJ2-7; D is undetermined. V lost 5 bases, J lost 2 bases, and 7 bases lay in between. CDR1 SEHNR and CDR2 FQNEAQ come from the germline V gene (reference sequence). The CDR3 spans 12 residues. The CDR3 sequence is CASSPDPYEQYF. CDR3 bases: TGTGCCAGCAGCCCCGACCCCTACGAGCAGTACTTC.

The chain couples TRBV27 to TRBJ2-2, with TRBD2 identical over 8 bases. The germline V gene has CDR1 MNHEY and CDR2 SMNVEV (reference sequence). V lost 2 bases, J lost 1 base, and 3 bases stayed unmatched. The CDR3 sequence is 16 residues long. The CDR3 spells CASSLVTSGNTGELFF. The DNA of the CDR3 is TGTGCCAGCAGTTTAGTTACTAGCGGGAACACCGGGGAGCTGTTTTTT.

The CDR3 DNA reads as TGTGCCAGCAGTGTGCCCCGACAGGGGCGCACAAATGAGCAGTTCTTC. Translated: CASSVPRQGRTNEQFF. The chain joins TRBV2 to TRBJ2-1; 8 positions agree with TRBD1. Germline assignment: CDR1 SNHLY and CDR2 FYNNEI. Losses at the gene ends were 4 bases for V and 7 bases for J; bases not matched to a gene: 12. The CDR3 covers 16 residues.

This clone has more than one count but fewer than ten. This chain uses TRBV9 with TRBJ2-6; 7 bases are a match to TRBD2. The CDR3 is 19 amino acids. Germline V lookup: CDR1 SGDLS, CDR2 YYNGEE. V lost 1 base, J lost 3 bases, and 13 bases stayed unmatched. In DNA, the CDR3 is TGTGCCAGCAGCGTACCTCGCGCGGGGGAGGGTGGTGGGGCCAACGTCCTGACTTTC. Its protein is CASSVPRAGEGGGANVLTF.

V is TRBV6-5 and J is TRBJ2-1, with 10 bases fitting TRBD1. The CDR3 consists of 15 residues. The junction had 5 bases not matched to a gene; V was cut back by 6 bases and J by 3 bases. Germline CDR1 reads MNHEY; CDR2 reads SVGAGI. DNA for the CDR3: TGTGCCAGCAGGGCCTGGACAGGGGGCTACAATGAGCAGTTCTTC. The encoded protein is CASRAWTGGYNEQFF.

This chain connects TRBV28 to TRBJ2-4; maybe TRBD1 (5 bases). Trimming stripped 5 bases from V and 0 bases from J, with 17 bases between. Looked up from germline, CDR1 is MDHEN and CDR2 is SYDVKM. The CDR3 consists of 17 residues. The CDR3 loop reads CASSGATLTLAKNIQYF. As DNA, the CDR3 is TGTGCCAGCAGTGGGGCTACATTAACCCTAGCCAAAAACATTCAGTACTTC.

The V and J genes are TRBV9 and TRBJ2-5; 10 bases fit TRBD2. Per the germline V gene, CDR1 is SGDLS and CDR2 is YYNGEE. The ends lost 6 bases at V and 5 bases at J; junction bases unmatched: 10. There are 15 residues in the CDR3. Here the CDR3 reads CASTQGTSVGETQYF. DNA of the CDR3: TGTGCCAGCACCCAAGGGACTAGCGTCGGGGAGACCCAGTACTTC.

This clone was observed a handful of times. The chain recombines TRBV6-1 with TRBJ1-1; D ambiguous. Germline CDR1 MNHNS, CDR2 SASEGT. This CDR3 spans 8 amino acids. Between the trimmed V and J ends, which lost 9 bases and 10 bases, there was a span of 6 bases. The CDR3 nucleotides are TGTGCCAGTATCGGAGCTTTCTTT. Translating it yields CASIGAFF.

The genes are TRBV6-5 and TRBJ1-2; the match to TRBD1 covers 7 bases. Germline loops: CDR1 MNHEY, CDR2 SVGAGI. Unmatched junction bases numbered 6, after V lost 0 bases and J lost 8 bases. There are 14 residues in the CDR3. The CDR3 nucleotides are TGTGCCAGCAGTTACTCAGTCAGGGGGGTCGGCTACACCTTC. It codes for CASSYSVRGVGYTF.

This clone was seen just once. V is TRBV27 and J is TRBJ2-3, with a tentative D call TRBD2 (7 bases). The CDR3 has 15 residues. CDR1 and CDR2 from the germline V gene are MNHEY and SMNVEV (reference sequence). Between the trimmed V and J ends, which lost 5 bases and 6 bases, there was a span of 18 bases. CDR3 in amino acids: CASSGPGGPRDTQYF. The CDR3 DNA follows: TGTGCCAGCAGTGGCCCCGGGGGGCCGAGGGATACGCAGTATTTT.

This chain uses TRBV27 with TRBJ2-7; D possibly corresponds to TRBD2 (5 bases). V lost 3 bases and J 7 bases, leaving 13 bases between the germline ends. Looked up from germline, CDR1 is MNHEY and CDR2 is SMNVEV (reference sequence). The CDR3 is 13 amino acids. This chain's CDR3 is CASSFYRWEEQYF. The CDR3 DNA reads as TGTGCCAGCAGTTTTTACAGATGGGAGGAGCAGTACTTC.

The gene calls are TRBV5-1 and TRBJ1-1; D remains ambiguous. Germline V gene data show CDR1 as SGHRS and CDR2 as YFSETQ. CDR3 length equals 12 residues. The ends were cut back, 7 bases at V and 0 bases at J, with 7 bases in the middle. The CDR3 here is CASCDMNTEAFF. For the CDR3, the DNA is TGCGCCAGCTGTGACATGAACACTGAAGCTTTCTTT.

This sequence joins TRBV7-9 and TRBJ2-1; D is unresolved. V was trimmed by 5 bases and J by 9 bases, leaving 11 bases between them. The germline V gene encodes CDR1 SEHNR and CDR2 FQNEAQ (reference sequence). The CDR3 is made up of 12 amino acids. The CDR3 protein is CASSPLYGEQFF. CDR3 bases: TGTGCCAGCAGCCCGTTATATGGTGAGCAGTTCTTC.